Below, one TCR beta chain is given with its context. No antigen is known for it. Qualities for individual bases were not recorded, and no much larger clone is one base off. The donors were roughly 39 Caucasian individuals from Russia, aged 6 to 90 years, who were systemically healthy. Ten milliliters of peripheral blood were drawn from each donor into EDTA-treated Vacutainer tubes. PBMCs were isolated by Ficoll-Paque density-gradient centrifugation, with at least 6 million obtained per sample. Trizol reagent was used to extract total RNA from PBMCs, with at least 5.5 micrograms per sample. The percentages of naive CD45RAhigh/CD27high T cells were determined by flow cytometry on a PBMC aliquot from every donor. This sample was taken from a study of blood T cells in healthy people across ages (dated by TCRdb to the mid-2010s). General notes on the study: In model experiments, roughly one uniquely barcoded TCR beta cDNA molecule per two T cells was captured by template switching. Age-related changes in TCR beta repertoire diversity were measured in the study by deep sequencing normalized with unique cDNA molecular identifiers. Four age groups were formed from the donors: young (average approximately 16 years), middle-aged (roughly 38), aged (roughly 58) and long-lived (about 80). To avoid experimental bias, donors of different ages were randomly spread across the sequencing lanes. The study analyzed two additional independent replicas of 1 million unique cDNA reads from the same blood draw for two donors, one aged 18 to 29 and one aged 80 or older. What the research found in general, with its limitations: As age increased, observed TCR beta diversity per million T cells dropped in a roughly linear way, and a significant reduction was already evident by age 40. There was a strong correlation between observed TCR beta diversity and the percentage of naive T cells measured by flow cytometry. The long-lived group showed more naive CD4+ T cells, fewer expanded clones and increased TCR diversity than the aged group, suggesting age selection. Bulk unsorted PBMC profiling prevented conclusive comparison of naive and antigen-experienced compartments. Donor CMV infection status was unknown, potentially confounding age-related changes in expanded clonotypes. Total diversity estimates from one million sequenced T cells were considered lower bounds and underestimates.

The V and J ends are trimmed by 3 bases and 2 bases, leaving 9 bases between them. From its cysteine to its phenylalanine, the CDR3 spans 14 amino acids. Left in the record is the CDR3 DNA by itself, 42 bases read in frame from the first base. Taken from the germline V gene, the CDR1 and CDR2 loops are SGHVS and FNYEAQ. Library construction relied on 5' RACE. A second roughly 6 to 12 cycle PCR used a sample-barcoded 5' primer and a J-beta primer mix. A unique molecular identifier was introduced onto each TCR beta cDNA molecule by a template-switch 5' adaptor carrying 12 random nucleotides. Each sample yielded at least 3 million CDR3-containing paired-end reads. All of the RNA was converted into first-strand cDNA using the Mint cDNA synthesis kit, with a TRBC-specific oligonucleotide serving as the primer. After uracil-DNA glycosylase treatment, a first 18-cycle PCR used universal primers M1SS and BC2_uni_R on all cDNA. Concerning the study's data processing: For normalization, 1 million high-quality reads were randomly selected from each sample, with every read carrying a distinct molecular identifier. Instead of being binned into consensus sequences, reads that shared molecular identifiers were thrown out. MiTCR, set to a Q25 quality threshold and the strictest error-elimination algorithm, was used for CDR3 identification, clonotype clustering and error correction. A nonparametric unseen species model with Euler transformation was used to estimate lower-bound total TCR beta diversity. The public reads were reanalyzed by TCRdb: fastp trimming at Q25, MiXCR alignment, in-frame beta chains only. All rows with the same CDR3 protein become a single entry with the most common DNA and genes. For this entry, the V and J calls and clone size follow TCRdb and not the study's own pipeline. Counted in this sample were 1.8 million or so distinct CDR3 sequences; about two fifths of them appeared once. The ten largest clones take up about 21% of the sample.

This receptor was taken from a human donor in good health. The sample was blood. The chain joins TRBV7-6 to TRBJ2-3; confidence is insufficient to name the D gene. The CDR3 has the sequence CASSFTAFTDTQYF. The base sequence is TGTGCCAGCAGCTTCACGGCTTTCACAGATACGCAGTATTTT.